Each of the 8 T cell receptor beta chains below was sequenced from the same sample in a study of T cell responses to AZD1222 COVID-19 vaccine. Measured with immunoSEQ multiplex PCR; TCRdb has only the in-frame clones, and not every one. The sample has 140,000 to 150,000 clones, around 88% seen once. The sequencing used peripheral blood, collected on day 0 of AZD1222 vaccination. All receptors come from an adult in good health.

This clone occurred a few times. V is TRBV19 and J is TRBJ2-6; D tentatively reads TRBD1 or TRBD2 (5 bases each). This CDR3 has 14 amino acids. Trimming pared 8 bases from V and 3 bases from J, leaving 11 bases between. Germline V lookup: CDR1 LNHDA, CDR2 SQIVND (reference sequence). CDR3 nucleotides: TGTGCCAGTCAACCGGGGCTTGGGGCCAACGTCCTGACTTTC. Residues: CASQPGLGANVLTF.

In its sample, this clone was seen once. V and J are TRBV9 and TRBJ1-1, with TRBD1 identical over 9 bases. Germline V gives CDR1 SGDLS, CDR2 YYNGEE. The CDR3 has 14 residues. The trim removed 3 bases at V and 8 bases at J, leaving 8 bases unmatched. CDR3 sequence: CASSGADRGKEAFF. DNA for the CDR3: TGTGCCAGCAGCGGGGCGGACAGGGGAAAGGAAGCTTTCTTT.

For the CDR3, the DNA is TGTGCCACCAGCAGCTTCACCGCTACTGGCTACACCTTC. It encodes CATSSFTATGYTF. The V gene is TRBV15, the J gene TRBJ1-2; no firm D call. V lost 3 bases and J lost 7, with 12 bases in between. Germline V gives CDR1 LNHNV, CDR2 YYDKDF (reference sequence). The CDR3 length is 13 residues.

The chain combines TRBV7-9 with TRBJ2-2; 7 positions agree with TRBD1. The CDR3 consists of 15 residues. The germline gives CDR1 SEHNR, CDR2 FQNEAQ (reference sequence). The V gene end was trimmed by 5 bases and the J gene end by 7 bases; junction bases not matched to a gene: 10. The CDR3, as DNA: TGTGCCAGCAGCCCACACAGGGGATTGGGCGGGGAGCTGTTTTTT. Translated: CASSPHRGLGGELFF.

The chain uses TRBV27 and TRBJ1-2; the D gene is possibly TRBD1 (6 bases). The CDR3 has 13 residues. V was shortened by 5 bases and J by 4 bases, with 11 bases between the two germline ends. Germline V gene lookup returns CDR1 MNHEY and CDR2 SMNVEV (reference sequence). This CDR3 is CASSEQGSYGYTF. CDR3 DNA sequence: TGTGCCAGCAGTGAACAGGGAAGCTATGGCTACACCTTC.

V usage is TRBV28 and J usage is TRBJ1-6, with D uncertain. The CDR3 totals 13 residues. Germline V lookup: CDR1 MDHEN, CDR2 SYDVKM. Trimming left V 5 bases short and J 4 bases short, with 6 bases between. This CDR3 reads CASSRAYNSPLHF. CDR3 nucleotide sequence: TGTGCCAGCAGTCGGGCGTATAATTCACCCCTCCACTTT.

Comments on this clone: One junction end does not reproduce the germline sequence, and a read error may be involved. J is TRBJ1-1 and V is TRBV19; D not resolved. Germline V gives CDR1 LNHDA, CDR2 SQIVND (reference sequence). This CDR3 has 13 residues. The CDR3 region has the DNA TGTGCCAGTAGTTTAGAGATGAACACTGAAGCTTTCTTT. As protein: CASSLEMNTEAFF. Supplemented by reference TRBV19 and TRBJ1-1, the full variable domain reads DGGITQSPKYLFRKEGQNVTLSCEQNLNHDAMYWYRQDPGQGLRLIYYSQIVNDFQKGDIAEGYSVSREKKESFPLTVTSAQKNPTAFYLCASSLEMNTEAFFGQGTRLTVV.

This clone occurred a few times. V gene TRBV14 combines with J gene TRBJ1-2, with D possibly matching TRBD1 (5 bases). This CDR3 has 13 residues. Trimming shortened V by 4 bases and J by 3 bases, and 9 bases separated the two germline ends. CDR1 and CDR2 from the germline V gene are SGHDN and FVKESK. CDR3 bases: TGTGCCAGCAGCCGGGGCAGCCACTATGGCTACACCTTC. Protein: CASSRGSHYGYTF.